This T cell receptor beta chain is drawn from a study of OX40 agonist ivuxolimab in advanced cancers. Notes on this clone: The antigen is undetermined.

V was cut by 6 bases and J by 4 bases, with 13 bases left in between. The CDR3 runs 13 residues. Germline V gives CDR1 MNHEY, CDR2 SMNVEV (reference sequence). TCRdb's table, derived via immunoSEQ multiplex PCR, lists solely in-frame clones and lacks some. Of about 68,000 clones listed, around 83% are singletons. Study-wide results and limits: Nonresponders, in some cases, also had low normalized T-cell clonal expansion. At 0.1 to 3.0 mg/kg and by week 6, CD4+ and CD8+ T cells in the blood had expanded clonally.

The input for sequencing was CD4+ or CD8+ T cells sorted from blood, taken in a trial of the OX40 agonist ivuxolimab. The gene calls are TRBV27 and TRBJ2-7; D gene uncertain. This receptor was taken from an adult with an advanced solid tumor such as melanoma, head and neck, liver or kidney cancer. The CDR3 sequence: CASSTDSRYEQYF. CDR3 DNA: TGTGCCAGCAGCACTGACTCGCGGTACGAGCAGTACTTC.